This T cell receptor beta chain was documented in a study of CXCR3-negative and CXCR3-positive naive CD8 T cells. General study findings and limits: Hydrophobicity of TRB CDR3s was greater in CXCR3-positive naive cells than in CXCR3-negative naive cells.

The CDR3 covers 16 residues. Per the germline V gene, CDR1 is DFQATT and CDR2 is SNEGSKA (reference sequence). The study sorted every CD8+ T cell subset in triplicate at 270,000 or so cells each. The authors made the TRB cDNA libraries by 5' RACE using UMI labels. TCRdb re-called the 5' RACE reads; one entry per CDR3 protein, DNA not given. The sample has some 6,700 distinct CDR3 sequences, and its top ten clones hold under 1.2%. Frequency places this clonotype as medium-sized. Its antigen is currently unknown. Sequenced sample: naive CXCR3- CD8+ T cells from blood. Subset denoted: CD45RO-CCR7+CD27+CD95- naive CD8+ T cells lacking CXCR3 (TNR3-). The V gene is TRBV20-1, the J gene TRBJ1-5. The receptor was derived from a human donor in good health. Some clones in this sample may be carry-over from other donors' samples. The CDR3 sequence is CSAREAASGGNQPQHF.